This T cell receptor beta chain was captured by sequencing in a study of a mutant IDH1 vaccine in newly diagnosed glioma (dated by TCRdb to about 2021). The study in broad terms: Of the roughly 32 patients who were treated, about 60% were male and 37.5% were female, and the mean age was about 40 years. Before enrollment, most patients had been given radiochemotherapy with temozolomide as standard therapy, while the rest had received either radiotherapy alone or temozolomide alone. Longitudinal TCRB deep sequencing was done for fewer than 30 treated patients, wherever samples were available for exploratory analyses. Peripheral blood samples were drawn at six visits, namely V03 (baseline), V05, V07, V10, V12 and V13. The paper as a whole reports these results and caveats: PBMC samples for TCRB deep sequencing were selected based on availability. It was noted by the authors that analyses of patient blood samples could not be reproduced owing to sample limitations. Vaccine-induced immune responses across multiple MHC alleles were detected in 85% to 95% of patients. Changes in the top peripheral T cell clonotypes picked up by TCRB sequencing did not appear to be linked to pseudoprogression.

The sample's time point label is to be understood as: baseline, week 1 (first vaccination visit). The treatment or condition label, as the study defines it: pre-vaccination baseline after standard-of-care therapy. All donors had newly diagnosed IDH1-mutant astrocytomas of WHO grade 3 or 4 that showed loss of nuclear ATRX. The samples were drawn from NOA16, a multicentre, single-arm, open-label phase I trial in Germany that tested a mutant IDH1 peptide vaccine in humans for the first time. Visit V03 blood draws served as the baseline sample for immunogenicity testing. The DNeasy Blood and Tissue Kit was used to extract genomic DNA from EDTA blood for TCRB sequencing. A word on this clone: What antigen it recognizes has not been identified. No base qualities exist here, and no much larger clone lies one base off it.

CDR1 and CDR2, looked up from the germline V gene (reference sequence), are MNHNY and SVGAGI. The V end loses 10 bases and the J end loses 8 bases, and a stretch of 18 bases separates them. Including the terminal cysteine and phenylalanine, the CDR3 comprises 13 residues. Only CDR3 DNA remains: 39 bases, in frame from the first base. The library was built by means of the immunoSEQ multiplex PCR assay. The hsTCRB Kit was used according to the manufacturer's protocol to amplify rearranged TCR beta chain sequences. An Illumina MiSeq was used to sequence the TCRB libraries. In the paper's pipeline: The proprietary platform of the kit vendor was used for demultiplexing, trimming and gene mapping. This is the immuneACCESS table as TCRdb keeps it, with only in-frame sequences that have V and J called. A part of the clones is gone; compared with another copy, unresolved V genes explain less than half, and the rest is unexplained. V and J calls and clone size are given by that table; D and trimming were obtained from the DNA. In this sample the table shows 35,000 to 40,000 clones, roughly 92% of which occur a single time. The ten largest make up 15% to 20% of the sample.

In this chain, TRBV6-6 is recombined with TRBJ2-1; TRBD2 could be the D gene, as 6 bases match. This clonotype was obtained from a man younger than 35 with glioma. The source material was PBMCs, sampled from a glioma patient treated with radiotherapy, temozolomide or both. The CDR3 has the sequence CAISMGGGDEQFF. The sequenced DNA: TGTGCCATCTCCATGGGGGGTGGGGATGAGCAGTTCTTC.